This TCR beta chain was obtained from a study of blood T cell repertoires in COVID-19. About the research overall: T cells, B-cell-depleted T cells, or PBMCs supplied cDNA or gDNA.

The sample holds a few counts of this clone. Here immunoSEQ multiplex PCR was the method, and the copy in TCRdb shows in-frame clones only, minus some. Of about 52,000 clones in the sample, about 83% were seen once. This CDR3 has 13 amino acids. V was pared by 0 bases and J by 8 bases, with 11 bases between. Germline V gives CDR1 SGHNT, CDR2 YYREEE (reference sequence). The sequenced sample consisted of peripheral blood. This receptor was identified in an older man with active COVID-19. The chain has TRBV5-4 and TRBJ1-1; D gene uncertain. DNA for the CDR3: TGTGCCAGCAGCTTGGGGTCGGGGATCGAAGCTTTCTTT. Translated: CASSLGSGIEAFF.